Below are 28 T cell receptor beta chains sequenced from a single sample in a study of early T cells in non-severe SARS-CoV-2 infection. From the 5' RACE reads, TCRdb called clonotypes with MiXCR, one entry per CDR3 protein. Of around 80,000 distinct CDR3 sequences detected, less than 15% appear once; the ten largest clones hold 6%. The sequenced sample consisted of whole blood. These receptor sequences come from an adult who was a healthcare worker with PCR-confirmed SARS-CoV-2 infection or an uninfected control (not recorded which).

This clonotype was detected many times. CDR3 nucleotide sequence: TGTGCCAGCAGCCAAGTTTCTGTGACAGGGGAGGATGAGCAGTTCTTC. This gives the protein CASSQVSVTGEDEQFF. The chain carries TRBV3-1 and TRBJ2-1; TRBD1 matches at 8 bases. Germline V gives CDR1 LGHDT, CDR2 YNNKEL (reference sequence). J gave up 8 bases and V 1 base, and 10 bases lay outside the gene matches. This CDR3 has 16 amino acids.

This clonotype was seen more than once but under ten times. In DNA, the CDR3 is TGTGCCAGCAGCCTACGGACAGGGGGCTCCAATTCACCCCTCCACTTT. Its protein is CASSLRTGGSNSPLHF. This rearrangement joins TRBV28 to TRBJ1-6; 11 bases fit TRBD1. V lost 6 bases and J lost 7; bases outside the gene matches: 8. Germline values: CDR1 MDHEN, CDR2 SYDVKM. This CDR3 is 16 amino acids long.

In its sample, this clonotype was seen many times. The rearrangement joins TRBV12-3 or TRBV12-4 to TRBJ2-2; unclear D gene. Trimming left V 3 bases short and J 1 base short, with 6 bases between. The CDR3 covers 14 residues. CDR3 amino acids: CASSFLQNTGELFF. The DNA for the CDR3 is TGTGCCAGCAGTTTCCTCCAGAACACCGGGGAGCTGTTTTTT.

This clonotype was counted many times. The CDR3 coding sequence is TGCAGTGCTAGGGGCGATTCCTATAATTCACCCCTCCACTTT. Translated, it gives CSARGDSYNSPLHF. This chain uses TRBV20-1 with TRBJ1-6; no firm D call. Germline V gives CDR1 DFQATT, CDR2 SNEGSKA (reference sequence). This CDR3 has 14 amino acids. V was pared by 3 bases and J by 1 base, with 7 bases between.

This clonotype showed up many times. The rearrangement joins TRBV14 to TRBJ2-3; 9 bases map to TRBD2. The length of the CDR3 is 16 residues. CDR1 is SGHDN and CDR2 is FVKESK in the germline V gene. V was clipped by 2 bases and J by 1 base; unmatched bases: 4. The CDR3 DNA follows: TGTGCCAGCAGCCAATCTAGCGGGAAACGCACAGATACGCAGTATTTT. This encodes CASSQSSGKRTDTQYF. Complete variable domain (other parts from reference TRBV14 and TRBJ2-3): EAGVTQFPSHSVIEKGQTVTLRCDPISGHDNLYWYRRVMGKEIKFLLHFVKESKQDESGMPNNRFLAERTGGTYSTLKVQPAELEDSGVYFCASSQSSGKRTDTQYFGPGTRLTVL.

There are many counts of this clonotype. V and J are TRBV7-3 and TRBJ2-5; 9 nucleotides match TRBD1. V gave up 4 bases and J gave up 4 bases; unmatched junction bases: 1. The CDR3 length is 13 residues. Germline assignment: CDR1 SGHTA and CDR2 FQGTGA. This CDR3 reads CASSSDRGETQYF. In DNA, the CDR3 is TGTGCCAGCAGCTCGGACAGGGGAGAGACCCAGTACTTC.

This clonotype has a count of ten or more. The rearrangement links TRBV5-5 to TRBJ2-1, with unresolved D. Per germline, CDR1 SGHKS and CDR2 YYEKEE (reference sequence). This CDR3 has 14 residues. The V and J ends lost 6 bases and 6 bases respectively, with 16 bases between them. Here the CDR3 reads CASTPQVSINEQFF. CDR3 DNA sequence: TGTGCCAGCACTCCCCAGGTATCCATCAATGAGCAGTTCTTC.

This clonotype was seen more than once but under ten times. The chain links TRBV7-9 to TRBJ1-2; D is unresolved. V dropped 3 bases and J dropped 8 bases, with 13 bases sitting between them. Germline assignment: CDR1 SEHNR and CDR2 FQNEAQ (reference sequence). This CDR3 is 13 amino acids long. The CDR3 reads CASSLSSGSGYTF. CDR3 bases: TGTGCCAGCAGCTTGTCTTCAGGAAGCGGCTACACCTTC.

V gene TRBV2 combines with J gene TRBJ1-5; D ambiguous. The CDR3 sequence is 13 residues long. V lost 1 base to trimming and J lost 6 bases, with 7 bases between them. Germline V gene sequence: CDR1 SNHLY, CDR2 FYNNEI. CDR3 residues: CASSEGEGQPQHF. For the CDR3, the DNA is TGTGCCAGCAGTGAAGGGGAAGGTCAGCCCCAGCATTTT.

V and J are TRBV7-9 and TRBJ2-1, with TRBD2 matching 8 bases. Per the germline V gene, CDR1 is SEHNR and CDR2 is FQNEAQ (reference sequence). Trimming took 1 base from V and 8 from J; bases not matched to a gene: 7. The length of the CDR3 is 15 residues. CDR3 loop: CASSLDRAGEYEQFF. CDR3 DNA: TGTGCCAGCAGCTTAGATCGAGCGGGAGAATATGAGCAGTTCTTC.

The rearrangement uses TRBV7-9 and TRBJ2-5, with 8 bases identical to TRBD1. The germline V gene encodes CDR1 SEHNR and CDR2 FQNEAQ (reference sequence). After removal of 1 base from V and 0 bases from J, the junction contained 7 bases not matched to a gene. The CDR3 is 17 residues long. CDR3 sequence (DNA): TGTGCCAGCAGCTTAGGGGCTACAGGGGGGTACCAAGAGACCCAGTACTTC. This sequence encodes CASSLGATGGYQETQYF. The full variable domain, rest sourced from reference TRBV7-9 and TRBJ2-5, is DTGVSQNPRHKITKRGQNVTFRCDPISEHNRLYWYRQTLGQGPEFLTYFQNEAQLEKSRLLSDRFSAERPKGSFSTLEIQRTEQGDSAMYLCASSLGATGGYQETQYFGPGTRLLVL.

V and J are TRBV29-1 and TRBJ2-5; D is uncertain. CDR3 length: 13 residues. V shed 2 bases and J shed 5 bases, with 12 bases lying between them. CDR1 and CDR2 from the germline V gene are SQVTM and ANQGSEA. CDR3 bases: TGCAGCGTTGAAAGATTAGATCGGGAGACCCAGTACTTC. Encoded protein: CSVERLDRETQYF.

This clonotype was picked up a small number of times. V is TRBV30 and J is TRBJ1-6; D might be TRBD1 (5 bases). The CDR3 length is 16 residues. Looked up from germline, CDR1 is GTSNPN and CDR2 is SVGIG (reference sequence). V lost 3 bases and J 6 bases, leaving 18 bases between the germline ends. CDR3 amino acids: CAWSVSLGTSNSPLHF. In DNA form, the CDR3 reads TGTGCCTGGAGCGTCTCACTTGGGACTAGTAATTCACCCCTCCACTTT.

This clonotype was counted at least ten times. The chain has TRBV2 and TRBJ1-1, with D tentatively TRBD1 (5 bases). Germline assignment: CDR1 SNHLY and CDR2 FYNNEI. There are 14 residues in the CDR3. V was clipped by 4 bases and J by 6 bases, with 15 bases between them. CDR3 sequence reads: CASSVRPVGAEAFF. Here the CDR3 DNA reads TGTGCCAGCAGTGTTCGACCGGTGGGGGCTGAAGCTTTCTTT.

V and J are TRBV6-5 and TRBJ1-5; TRBD1 is a possible D gene (6 bases). This CDR3 comprises 13 residues. From germline, CDR1 is MNHEY and CDR2 SVGAGI. Trimming shortened V by 11 bases and J by 4 bases, and 15 bases separated the two germline ends. As DNA, the CDR3 is TGTGCCGCGGGGACACAGTTTAATCAGCCCCAGCATTTT. Translated: CAAGTQFNQPQHF.

This clonotype was counted at least ten times. V is TRBV10-3 and J is TRBJ2-6; D unresolved. V was shortened by 1 base and J by 0 bases, with 10 bases between the two germline ends. CDR3 length: 17 amino acids. CDR1 is ENHRY, CDR2 SYGVKD, per germline. CDR3: CAISEWTGISGANVLTF. For the CDR3, the DNA is TGTGCCATCAGTGAGTGGACGGGCATCTCTGGGGCCAACGTCCTGACTTTC.

There are many counts of this clonotype. CDR3 loop: CASSVGSSYNEQFF. In DNA, the CDR3 is TGTGCCAGCAGCGTCGGGAGCTCCTACAATGAGCAGTTCTTC. The V gene is TRBV9, the J gene TRBJ2-1; D may be TRBD2 (6 bases). CDR3 length equals 14 residues. V was clipped by 2 bases and J by 0 bases, with 6 bases between them. Germline CDR1 and CDR2: SGDLS and YYNGEE.

This clonotype was found many times. The V and J genes are TRBV7-9 and TRBJ1-6; no firm D call. V lost 1 base, J lost 11 bases, and 6 bases lay in between. The CDR3 consists of 12 residues. The germline gives CDR1 SEHNR, CDR2 FQNEAQ (reference sequence). Here the CDR3 DNA reads TGTGCCAGCAGCTTAGAAACCCCACCCCTCCACTTT. Translated: CASSLETPPLHF. Based on the CDR3 plus reference TRBV7-9 and TRBJ1-6, the full variable domain is DTGVSQNPRHKITKRGQNVTFRCDPISEHNRLYWYRQTLGQGPEFLTYFQNEAQLEKSRLLSDRFSAERPKGSFSTLEIQRTEQGDSAMYLCASSLETPPLHFGNGTRLTVT.

This clonotype showed up just a few times. This chain joins TRBV3-1 and TRBJ2-7; 10 bases map to TRBD2. The CDR3 is 18 amino acids. The germline V gene has CDR1 LGHDT and CDR2 YNNKEL (reference sequence). J was trimmed by 3 bases and V by 4 bases; bases with no gene match: 15. The CDR3 loop is CASSRREGSGRALYEQYF. CDR3 nucleotides: TGTGCCAGCAGCCGCAGAGAAGGAAGCGGGAGGGCCCTCTACGAGCAGTACTTC.

V usage is TRBV7-9 and J usage is TRBJ2-5; 11 bases match TRBD2. The CDR3 spans 14 residues. V gave up 4 bases and J gave up 5 bases; unmatched junction bases: 3. CDR1 is SEHNR, CDR2 FQNEAQ, per germline (reference sequence). Here the CDR3 reads CASSSRTSGETQYF. DNA for the CDR3: TGTGCCAGCAGCTCACGGACTAGCGGGGAGACCCAGTACTTC.

This chain joins TRBV7-9 and TRBJ1-2; D is ambiguous. In germline, CDR1 is SEHNR, CDR2 FQNEAQ (reference sequence). The CDR3 spans 15 residues. V was cut by 0 bases and J by 4 bases, with 12 bases left in between. The CDR3 spells CASSLAGTSLYGYTF. The CDR3 DNA follows: TGTGCCAGCAGCTTAGCGGGCACCTCCCTCTATGGCTACACCTTC.

This clonotype was detected only a few times. This rearrangement joins TRBV6-5 to TRBJ2-1; TRBD2 matches at 15 bases. The CDR3 sequence is 16 residues long. V lost 4 bases to trimming and J lost 8 bases; unmatched junction nucleotides: 6. In germline, CDR1 is MNHEY, CDR2 SVGAGI. The CDR3 nucleotides read TGTGCCAGCAGTTCGGCAGGACTAGCGGGAGGGGATGAGCAGTTCTTC. Encoded protein: CASSSAGLAGGDEQFF.

This clonotype was picked up many times. The chain joins TRBV12-3 or TRBV12-4 to TRBJ1-4; D gene uncertain. Trimming pared 4 bases from V and 8 bases from J, leaving 11 bases between. This CDR3 has 13 residues. The CDR3 DNA sequence: TGTGCCAGCAGTTCCGACTCGAACGAAAAACTGTTTTTT. It encodes CASSSDSNEKLFF.

This clonotype has a count of ten or more. The genes are TRBV11-2 and TRBJ2-3, with D hard to call. The CDR3 spans 12 residues. The germline CDR1 and CDR2 sequences are SGHAT and FQNNGV. Trimming removed 1 base from V and 5 bases from J, with 4 bases in between. The CDR3 spells CASSLAGDTQYF. The CDR3, as DNA: TGTGCCAGCAGCTTAGCGGGAGATACGCAGTATTTT.

This clonotype was seen a few times. The chain joins TRBV5-1 to TRBJ2-2; D is possibly TRBD2 (5 bases). Trimming removed 4 bases at V and 0 bases at J, with 10 bases between. The CDR3 covers 15 residues. Germline loops: CDR1 SGHRS, CDR2 YFSETQ. The CDR3 region is CASSPRAANTGELFF. In nucleotides, the CDR3 is TGCGCCAGCAGCCCTAGAGCGGCGAACACCGGGGAGCTGTTTTTT.

The rearrangement joins TRBV4-2 to TRBJ1-1, with D possibly matching TRBD1 (5 bases). This CDR3 comprises 14 residues. Between the trimmed V and J ends, which lost 0 bases and 6 bases, there was a span of 11 bases. CDR1 and CDR2 (germline): LGHNA, YNFKEQ. CDR3 residues: CASSQDHVGAEAFF. As DNA, the CDR3 is TGTGCCAGCAGCCAAGATCATGTGGGGGCTGAAGCTTTCTTT.

This clonotype was observed a few times. The genes are TRBV11-2 and TRBJ2-3, with D perhaps matching TRBD1 (6 bases). V lost 3 bases and J 2 bases, leaving 15 bases between the germline ends. The CDR3 sequence is 16 residues long. In germline, CDR1 is SGHAT, CDR2 FQNNGV. CDR3 protein: CASSFDPQGLTDTQYF. The DNA of the CDR3 is TGTGCCAGCAGCTTCGATCCCCAGGGGCTCACAGATACGCAGTATTTT.

This clonotype was seen many times. This rearrangement joins TRBV10-3 to TRBJ2-7; D could derive from TRBD1 or TRBD2 (5 bases each). The V gene's germline CDR1 is ENHRY and CDR2 SYGVKD. V dropped 0 bases and J dropped 2 bases, with 11 bases sitting between them. The CDR3 runs 15 residues. DNA of the CDR3: TGTGCCATCAGTGAGTCCCGGGACGGAGCCTACGAGCAGTACTTC. It yields the protein CAISESRDGAYEQYF.